The clone carrying this TCR beta chain was seen at least ten times. Its antigen is not known. This sample is drawn from a study of T-cell reconstitution after alpha-beta-depleted transplantation in children. Study results and caveats: Two months or so post-transplant, alpha-beta T cells reportedly derived from several hundred expanded graft clones.

Researchers prepared the TCRbeta library using unique molecular identifiers, the study reports. TCRdb analysed the PCR reads with MiXCR anew, one entry per CDR3 protein. The sample has about 340,000 distinct CDR3 sequences; around 15% are singletons. This CDR3 contains 15 residues. V gave up 5 bases and J gave up 7 bases, with 19 bases separating them. Per germline, CDR1 SGHTA and CDR2 FQGNSA. Sequencing used PBMCs, mostly from graft donor cells, obtained 360 days after TCRalphabeta/CD19-depleted stem cell transplant. The TCR sequence derives from a male patient aged 2 to 9 who had a stem cell transplant for acute lymphoblastic leukemia, so the T cells may come from the graft donor. The chain employs TRBV7-2 and TRBJ2-3, with D unresolved. CDR3: CASSVGIVAANTQYF. Here the CDR3 DNA reads TGTGCCAGCAGCGTGGGGATCGTAGCAGCAAATACGCAGTATTTT.